Given below is one T cell receptor beta chain in context. This CDR3 is built from 17 residues. Trimming at V came to 5 bases and at J to 5 bases, leaving 12 bases not matched to a gene. Germline CDR1 SGHVS, CDR2 FNYEAQ. This sample was included in a study of shared T cell receptors in the human thymus. The repertoire was sequenced with immunoSEQ multiplex PCR; TCRdb's copy has only in-frame clones and lacks some. The sample holds about 660,000 clones; approximately 90% are singletons and the top ten take 0.0095% to 0.012%. These same records also appear under a second study, on human thymus T cells. That paper adds: Having surgery to correct congenital heart defects, healthy Finnish infants acted as the donors. Resections obtained during corrective heart surgery supplied the thymus tissue. Gene usage for V and J segments appeared biased in thymic and blood repertoires. Thymic repertoires of unrelated individuals were reported in related research to overlap highly.

Source material: thymocytes. This chain uses TRBV7-6 with TRBJ2-1; 10 bases align to TRBD1. This clonotype was obtained from a boy in the first two years of life with a congenital heart defect. CDR3 nucleotide sequence: TGTGCCAGCAGCCCACGGGACAGGGGTGGGGTAGACAATGAGCAGTTCTTC. Its translation is CASSPRDRGGVDNEQFF.